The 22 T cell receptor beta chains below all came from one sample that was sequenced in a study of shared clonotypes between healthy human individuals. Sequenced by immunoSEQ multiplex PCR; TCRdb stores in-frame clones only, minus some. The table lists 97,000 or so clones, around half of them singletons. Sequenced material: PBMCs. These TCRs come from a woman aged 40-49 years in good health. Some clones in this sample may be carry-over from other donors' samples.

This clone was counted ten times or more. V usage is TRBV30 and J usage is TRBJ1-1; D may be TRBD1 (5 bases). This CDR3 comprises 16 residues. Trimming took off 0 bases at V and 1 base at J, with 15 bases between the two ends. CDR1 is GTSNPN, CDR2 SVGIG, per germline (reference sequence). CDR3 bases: TGTGCCTGGAGTGTTATATGGGGGACGGCGAACACTGAAGCTTTCTTT. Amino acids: CAWSVIWGTANTEAFF.

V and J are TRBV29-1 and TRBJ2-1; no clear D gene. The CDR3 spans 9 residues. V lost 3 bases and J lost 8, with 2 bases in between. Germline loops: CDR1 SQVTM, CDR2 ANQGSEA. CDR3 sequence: CSVDHEQFF. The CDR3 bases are TGCAGCGTTGACCATGAGCAGTTCTTC.

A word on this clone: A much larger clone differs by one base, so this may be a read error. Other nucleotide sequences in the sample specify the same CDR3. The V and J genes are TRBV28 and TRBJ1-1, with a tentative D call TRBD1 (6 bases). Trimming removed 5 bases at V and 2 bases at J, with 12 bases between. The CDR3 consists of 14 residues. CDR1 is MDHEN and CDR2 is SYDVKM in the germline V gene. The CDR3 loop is CASSQTGANTEAFF. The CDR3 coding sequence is TGTGCCAGCAGTCAGACGGGGGCAAACACTGAAGCTTTCTTT.

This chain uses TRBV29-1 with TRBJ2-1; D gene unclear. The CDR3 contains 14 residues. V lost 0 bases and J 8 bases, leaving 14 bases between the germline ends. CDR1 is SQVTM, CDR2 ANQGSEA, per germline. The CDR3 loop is CSVEEGHRRDEQFF. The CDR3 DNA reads TGCAGCGTTGAAGAAGGTCATAGACGGGATGAGCAGTTCTTC.

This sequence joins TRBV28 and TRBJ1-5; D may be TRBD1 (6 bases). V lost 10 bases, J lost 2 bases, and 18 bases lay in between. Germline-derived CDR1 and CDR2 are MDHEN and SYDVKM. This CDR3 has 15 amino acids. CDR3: CATLPWGPGNQPQHF. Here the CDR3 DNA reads TGTGCCACCCTACCTTGGGGGCCTGGCAATCAGCCCCAGCATTTT.

The CDR3 is CASSSRTSGSWEQYF. The CDR3, as DNA: TGTGCCAGCAGTTCCCGGACTAGCGGGAGTTGGGAGCAGTACTTC. The V gene is TRBV28, the J gene TRBJ2-7; 13 bases are shared with TRBD2. From germline, CDR1 is MDHEN and CDR2 SYDVKM. Trimming took 4 bases from V and 7 from J; bases not matched to a gene: 7. This CDR3 has 15 residues.

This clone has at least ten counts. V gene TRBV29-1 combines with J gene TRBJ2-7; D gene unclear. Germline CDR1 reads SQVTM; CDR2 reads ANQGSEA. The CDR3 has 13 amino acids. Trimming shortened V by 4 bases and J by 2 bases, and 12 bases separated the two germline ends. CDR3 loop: CSVGLAEPYEQYF. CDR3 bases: TGCAGCGTTGGGCTGGCGGAACCCTACGAGCAGTACTTC.

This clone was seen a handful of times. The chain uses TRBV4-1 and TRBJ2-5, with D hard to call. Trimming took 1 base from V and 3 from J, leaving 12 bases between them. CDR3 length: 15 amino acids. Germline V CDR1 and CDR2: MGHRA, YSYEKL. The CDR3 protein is CASSQVQSLKETQYF. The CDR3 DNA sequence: TGCGCCAGCAGCCAAGTTCAATCGCTGAAAGAGACCCAGTACTTC.

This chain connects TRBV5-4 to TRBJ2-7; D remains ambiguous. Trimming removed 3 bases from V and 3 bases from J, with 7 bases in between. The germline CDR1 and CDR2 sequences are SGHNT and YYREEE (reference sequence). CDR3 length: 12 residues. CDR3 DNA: TGTGCCAGCAGCTGGTCAGGCTACGAGCAGTACTTC. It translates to CASSWSGYEQYF.

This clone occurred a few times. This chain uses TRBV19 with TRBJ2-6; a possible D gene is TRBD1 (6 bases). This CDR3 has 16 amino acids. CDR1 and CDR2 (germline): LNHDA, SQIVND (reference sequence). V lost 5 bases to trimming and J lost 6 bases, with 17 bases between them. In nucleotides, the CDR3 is TGTGCCAGTAGTCTCGGCCGGGACACTGAGGCCAACGTCCTGACTTTC. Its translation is CASSLGRDTEANVLTF.

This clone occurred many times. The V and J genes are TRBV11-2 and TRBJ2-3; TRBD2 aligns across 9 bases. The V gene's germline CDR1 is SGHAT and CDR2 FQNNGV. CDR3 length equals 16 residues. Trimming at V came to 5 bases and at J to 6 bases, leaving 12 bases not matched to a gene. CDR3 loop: CASSPWGGRARDTQYF. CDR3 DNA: TGTGCCAGCAGCCCCTGGGGCGGGAGGGCCAGGGATACGCAGTATTTT.

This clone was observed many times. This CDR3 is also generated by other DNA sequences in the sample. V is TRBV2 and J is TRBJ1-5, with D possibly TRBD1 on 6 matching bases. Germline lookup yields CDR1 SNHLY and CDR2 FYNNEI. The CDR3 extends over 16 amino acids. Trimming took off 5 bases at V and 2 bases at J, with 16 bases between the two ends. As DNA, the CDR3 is TGTGCCAGCAGTACAAGGGGGGTTAGGGGCAATCAGCCCCAGCATTTT. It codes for CASSTRGVRGNQPQHF.

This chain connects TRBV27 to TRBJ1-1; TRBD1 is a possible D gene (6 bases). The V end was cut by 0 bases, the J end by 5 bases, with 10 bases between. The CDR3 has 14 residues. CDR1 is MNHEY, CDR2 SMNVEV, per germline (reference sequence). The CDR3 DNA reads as TGTGCCAGCAGTTTATCAGGGGGGGGAACTGAAGCTTTCTTT. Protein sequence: CASSLSGGGTEAFF.

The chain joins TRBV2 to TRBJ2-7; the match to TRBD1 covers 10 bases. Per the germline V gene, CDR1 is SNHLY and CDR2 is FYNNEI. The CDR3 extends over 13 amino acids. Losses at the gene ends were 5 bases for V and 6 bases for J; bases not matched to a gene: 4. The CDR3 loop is CASSRDRGGEQYF. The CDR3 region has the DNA TGTGCCAGCAGTCGGGACAGGGGCGGCGAGCAGTACTTC.

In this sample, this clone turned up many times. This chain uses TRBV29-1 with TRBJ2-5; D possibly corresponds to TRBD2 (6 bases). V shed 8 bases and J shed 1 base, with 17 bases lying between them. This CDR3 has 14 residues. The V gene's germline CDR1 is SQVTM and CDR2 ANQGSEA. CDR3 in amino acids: CSPPPGGSQETQYF. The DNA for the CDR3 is TGCAGCCCACCCCCCGGGGGATCCCAAGAGACCCAGTACTTC.

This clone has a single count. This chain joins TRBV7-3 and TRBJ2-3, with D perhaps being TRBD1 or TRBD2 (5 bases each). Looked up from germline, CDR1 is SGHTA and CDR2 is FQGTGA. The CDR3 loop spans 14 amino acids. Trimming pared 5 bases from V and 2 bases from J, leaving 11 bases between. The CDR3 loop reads CASSVGGDTDTQYF. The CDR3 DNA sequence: TGTGCCAGCAGCGTTGGGGGAGACACAGATACGCAGTATTTT.

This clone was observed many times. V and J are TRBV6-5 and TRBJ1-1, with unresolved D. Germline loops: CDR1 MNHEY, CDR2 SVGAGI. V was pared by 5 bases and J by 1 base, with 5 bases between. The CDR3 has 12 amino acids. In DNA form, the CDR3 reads TGTGCCAGCAGTACGGGGAACACTGAAGCTTTCTTT. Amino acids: CASSTGNTEAFF.

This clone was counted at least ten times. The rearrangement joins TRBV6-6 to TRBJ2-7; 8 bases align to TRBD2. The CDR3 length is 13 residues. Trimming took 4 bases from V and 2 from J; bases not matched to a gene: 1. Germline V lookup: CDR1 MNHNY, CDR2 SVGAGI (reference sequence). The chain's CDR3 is CASSLAGTYEQYF. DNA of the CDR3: TGTGCCAGCAGTTTAGCGGGGACCTACGAGCAGTACTTC.

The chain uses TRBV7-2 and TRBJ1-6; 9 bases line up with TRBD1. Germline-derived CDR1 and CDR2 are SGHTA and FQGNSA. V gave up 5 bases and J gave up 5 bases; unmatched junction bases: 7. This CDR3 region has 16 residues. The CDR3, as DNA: TGTGCCAGCAGCCTACACGGACAGGGGAATAATTCACCCCTCCACTTT. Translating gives CASSLHGQGNNSPLHF.

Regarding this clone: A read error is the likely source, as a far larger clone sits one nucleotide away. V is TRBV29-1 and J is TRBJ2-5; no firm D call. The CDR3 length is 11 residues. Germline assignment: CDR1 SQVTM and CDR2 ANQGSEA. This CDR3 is CSVVEQEAQYF. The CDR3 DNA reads TGCAGCGTTGTTGAGCAAGAGGCCCAGTACTTC.

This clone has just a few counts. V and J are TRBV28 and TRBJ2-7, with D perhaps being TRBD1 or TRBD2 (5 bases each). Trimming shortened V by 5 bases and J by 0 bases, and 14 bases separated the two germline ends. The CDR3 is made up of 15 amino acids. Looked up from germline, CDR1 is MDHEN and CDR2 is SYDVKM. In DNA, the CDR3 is TGTGCCAGCAGTGGCGAGGGACGGACCTCCTACGAGCAGTACTTC. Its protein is CASSGEGRTSYEQYF.

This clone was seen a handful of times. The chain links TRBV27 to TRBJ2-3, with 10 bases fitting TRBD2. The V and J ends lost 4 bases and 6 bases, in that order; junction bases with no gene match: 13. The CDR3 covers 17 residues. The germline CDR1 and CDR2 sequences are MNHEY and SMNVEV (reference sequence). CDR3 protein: CASSSNSGRAFKDTQYF. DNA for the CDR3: TGTGCCAGCAGTTCGAACAGCGGGAGGGCGTTTAAGGATACGCAGTATTTT.